Listed below are T cell receptor beta chains from one sample, sequenced in a study of T cell responses to AZD1222 COVID-19 vaccine. Measured with immunoSEQ multiplex PCR; TCRdb has only the in-frame clones, and not every one. The sample includes under 200,000 clones, more than 80% of them seen just once. The specimen comprised peripheral blood, sampled on day 0 of AZD1222 vaccination. These TCRs come from an adult in good health. Each CDR3 is given with its conserved first and last residue. The order of the fields is CDR3 DNA, CDR3 protein, D gene, V gene, clone size, J gene. The D gene is left open where the match is weak. Only some rows state a clone size, as once, few, many or a class for expanded clones.

CDR3 DNA: TGCGCCAGCAGCGCCGGGACAGTGAACACTGAAGCTTTCTTT
CDR3 protein: CASSAGTVNTEAFF
D gene: TRBD1
V gene: TRBV5-1
clone size: NA
J gene: TRBJ1-1

CDR3 DNA: TGTGCCACCAGCAGAGCCGAGAGACAGGGCTACACCTTC
CDR3 protein: CATSRAERQGYTF
D gene: NA
V gene: TRBV15
clone size: once
J gene: TRBJ1-2

CDR3 DNA: TGCAGCGCCTCGGACAGGTCTGGGTTCACTGAAGCTTTCTTT
CDR3 protein: CSASDRSGFTEAFF
D gene: TRBD1
V gene: TRBV29-1
clone size: NA
J gene: TRBJ1-1

CDR3 DNA: TGTGCCAGCAGCTCCTTAGCCGAGAACACCGGGGAGCTGTTTTTT
CDR3 protein: CASSSLAENTGELFF
D gene: NA
V gene: TRBV7-9
clone size: NA
J gene: TRBJ2-2

CDR3 DNA: TGCGCCAGCAGCTTGGAGGGGGGGAGAGGGGCCGGCGTTAACTATGGCTACACCTTC
CDR3 protein: CASSLEGGRGAGVNYGYTF
D gene: NA
V gene: TRBV5-1
clone size: few
J gene: TRBJ1-2

CDR3 DNA: TGTGCCAGTAGTGTGGGACTAGCGGGAGGATGGAATGAGCAGTTCTTC
CDR3 protein: CASSVGLAGGWNEQFF
D gene: TRBD2
V gene: TRBV19
clone size: NA
J gene: TRBJ2-1

CDR3 DNA: TGCGCCAGCAGCTTGGGGGTGTTCGGTACTGAAGCTTTCTTT
CDR3 protein: CASSLGVFGTEAFF
D gene: NA
V gene: TRBV5-1
clone size: NA
J gene: TRBJ1-1

CDR3 DNA: TGTGCCAGCAGCTCCAGATCGGAGGCAGCCGGGGAGCTGTTTTTT
CDR3 protein: CASSSRSEAAGELFF
D gene: NA
V gene: TRBV7-9
clone size: NA
J gene: TRBJ2-2

CDR3 DNA: TGCGCCAGCAGCCAAGATTACGGTTTGTATAGGGAGAGTAATTCACCCCTCCACTTT
CDR3 protein: CASSQDYGLYRESNSPLHF
D gene: NA
V gene: TRBV4-1
clone size: NA
J gene: TRBJ1-6

CDR3 DNA: TGCGCCAGCAGCTTGGCCCTAGGGGGCACAGATACGCAGTATTTT
CDR3 protein: CASSLALGGTDTQYF
D gene: NA
V gene: TRBV5-1
clone size: NA
J gene: TRBJ2-3

CDR3 DNA: TGTGCCAGCAGTTTCCACCGACTAGCGGGGGGCCAAGAGACCCAGTACTTC
CDR3 protein: CASSFHRLAGGQETQYF
D gene: TRBD2
V gene: TRBV27
clone size: NA
J gene: TRBJ2-5

CDR3 DNA: TGTGCCAGCAGCGCTAGCTATGCGGGCTATGGCTACACCTTC
CDR3 protein: CASSASYAGYGYTF
D gene: NA
V gene: TRBV27
clone size: NA
J gene: TRBJ1-2

CDR3 DNA: TGTGCCAGCACCCCGTCCGGGCACCAGGCTTTCTTT
CDR3 protein: CASTPSGHQAFF
D gene: NA
V gene: TRBV28
clone size: NA
J gene: TRBJ1-1

CDR3 DNA: TGTGCCAGCAGTCCTAACACTCTAACCTGTGAAGCTTTCTTT
CDR3 protein: CASSPNTLTCEAFF
D gene: NA
V gene: TRBV2
clone size: NA
J gene: TRBJ1-1

CDR3 DNA: TGTGCCAGCACCCCCACGGGGGTGGAGACCCAGTACTTC
CDR3 protein: CASTPTGVETQYF
D gene: NA
V gene: TRBV6-5
clone size: NA
J gene: TRBJ2-5

CDR3 DNA: TGCGCCAGCAGCCCGGGACAGTCTAACTATGGCTACACCTTC
CDR3 protein: CASSPGQSNYGYTF
D gene: TRBD1
V gene: TRBV5-1
clone size: NA
J gene: TRBJ1-2

CDR3 DNA: TGCAGCGTGACGATCTGGACAGGGGGCACAGATACGCAGTATTTT
CDR3 protein: CSVTIWTGGTDTQYF
D gene: TRBD1
V gene: TRBV29-1
clone size: NA
J gene: TRBJ2-3

CDR3 DNA: TGTGCCAGCAGTGCCCAGGGGGTCTACGAGCAGTACTTC
CDR3 protein: CASSAQGVYEQYF
D gene: TRBD1
V gene: TRBV12-3/TRBV12-4
clone size: NA
J gene: TRBJ2-7

CDR3 DNA: TGCGCCAGTCGGGTACAGTTGAACACTGAAGCTTTCTTT
CDR3 protein: CASRVQLNTEAFF
D gene: NA
V gene: TRBV10-2
clone size: once
J gene: TRBJ1-1

CDR3 DNA: TGTGCCAGCAGCATACAGGGAAACTATGGCTACACCTTC
CDR3 protein: CASSIQGNYGYTF
D gene: NA
V gene: TRBV5-5
clone size: NA
J gene: TRBJ1-2

CDR3 DNA: TGTGCCAGCAGCCTTGGGGCAGCCCCAAATCAGCCCCAGCATTTT
CDR3 protein: CASSLGAAPNQPQHF
D gene: NA
V gene: TRBV7-9
clone size: NA
J gene: TRBJ1-5

CDR3 DNA: TGCGCCAGCAGCGGGATGACAGGGAAAAGTGATTCACCCCTCCACTTT
CDR3 protein: CASSGMTGKSDSPLHF
D gene: TRBD1
V gene: TRBV5-1
clone size: NA
J gene: TRBJ1-6

CDR3 DNA: TGTGCCAGCAGTTGGGGGACAGGGTTGGGCTACACCTTC
CDR3 protein: CASSWGTGLGYTF
D gene: TRBD1
V gene: TRBV12-3/TRBV12-4
clone size: NA
J gene: TRBJ1-2

CDR3 DNA: TGTGCCAGCAGCTTAGATCCTTCAGAACGGGACAGGGCCCGCAACACTGAAGCTTTCTTT
CDR3 protein: CASSLDPSERDRARNTEAFF
D gene: TRBD1
V gene: TRBV11-2
clone size: NA
J gene: TRBJ1-1

CDR3 DNA: TGTGCCTGGAGTGGCGTGGCCGGCTCCTACGAGCAGTACTTC
CDR3 protein: CAWSGVAGSYEQYF
D gene: NA
V gene: TRBV30
clone size: NA
J gene: TRBJ2-7

CDR3 DNA: TGTGCCAGCAGTTATTCGAAGGCAGTCTATGGCTACACCTTC
CDR3 protein: CASSYSKAVYGYTF
D gene: NA
V gene: TRBV6-5
clone size: NA
J gene: TRBJ1-2

CDR3 DNA: TGTGCCAGCAGTGATCCGACTAGCGTGGCGCAGTATTTT
CDR3 protein: CASSDPTSVAQYF
D gene: TRBD2
V gene: TRBV6-1
clone size: NA
J gene: TRBJ2-3

CDR3 DNA: TGTGCCAGCAGTTACCATAGGGCTCTGAATGGCTACACCTTC
CDR3 protein: CASSYHRALNGYTF
D gene: NA
V gene: TRBV6-5
clone size: NA
J gene: TRBJ1-2

CDR3 DNA: TGTGCCAGCAGCTTAAGGGCTCCCTACGAGCAGTACTTC
CDR3 protein: CASSLRAPYEQYF
D gene: NA
V gene: TRBV7-9
clone size: NA
J gene: TRBJ2-7

CDR3 DNA: TGTGCCAGTGCAAGGGACAGGGATTTTGGTGGCTATGGCTACACCTTC
CDR3 protein: CASARDRDFGGYGYTF
D gene: TRBD1
V gene: TRBV19
clone size: NA
J gene: TRBJ1-2

CDR3 DNA: TGTGCCAGCAGCGTTTCCCGACTAGCGGGAGGGCACGAGCAGTACTTC
CDR3 protein: CASSVSRLAGGHEQYF
D gene: TRBD2
V gene: TRBV9
clone size: NA
J gene: TRBJ2-7